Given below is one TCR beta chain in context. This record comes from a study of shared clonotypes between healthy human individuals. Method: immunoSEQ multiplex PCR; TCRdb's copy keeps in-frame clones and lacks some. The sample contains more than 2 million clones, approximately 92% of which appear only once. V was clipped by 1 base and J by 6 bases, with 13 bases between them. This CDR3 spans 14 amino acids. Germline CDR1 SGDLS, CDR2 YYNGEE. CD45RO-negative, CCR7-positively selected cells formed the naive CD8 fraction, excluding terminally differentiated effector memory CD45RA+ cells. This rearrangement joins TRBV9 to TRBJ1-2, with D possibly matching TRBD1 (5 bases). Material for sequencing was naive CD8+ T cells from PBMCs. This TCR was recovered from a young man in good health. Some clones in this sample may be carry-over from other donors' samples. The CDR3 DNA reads TGTGCCAGCAGCGTATCGGGGGGGAGCAATGGCTACACCTTC. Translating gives CASSVSGGSNGYTF.